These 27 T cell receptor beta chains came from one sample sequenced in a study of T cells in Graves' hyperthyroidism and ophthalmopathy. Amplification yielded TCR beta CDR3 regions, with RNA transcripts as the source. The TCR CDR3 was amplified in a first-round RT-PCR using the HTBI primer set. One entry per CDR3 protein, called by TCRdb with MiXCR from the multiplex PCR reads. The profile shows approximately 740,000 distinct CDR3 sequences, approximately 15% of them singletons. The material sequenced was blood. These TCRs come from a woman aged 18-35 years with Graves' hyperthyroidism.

The CDR3 is CASSETSGDTGELFF. Written as DNA, the CDR3 is TGTGCCAGTAGTGAGACTAGCGGAGACACCGGGGAGCTGTTTTTT. V usage is TRBV19 and J usage is TRBJ2-2; TRBD2 aligns across 9 bases. This CDR3 contains 15 residues. V was clipped by 5 bases and J by 3 bases; unmatched bases: 4. Germline V CDR1 and CDR2: LNHDA, SQIVND (reference sequence).

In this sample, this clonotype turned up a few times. The CDR3: CASSEYGEGKLNWNTEAFF. The CDR3 DNA reads TGTGCCAGCAGTGAATACGGGGAGGGGAAATTAAACTGGAACACTGAAGCTTTCTTT. The rearrangement links TRBV6-1 to TRBJ1-1; D perhaps matches TRBD1 (5 bases). Between the trimmed V and J ends, which lost 2 bases and 1 base, there was a span of 23 bases. The germline gives CDR1 MNHNS, CDR2 SASEGT. This CDR3 region has 19 residues.

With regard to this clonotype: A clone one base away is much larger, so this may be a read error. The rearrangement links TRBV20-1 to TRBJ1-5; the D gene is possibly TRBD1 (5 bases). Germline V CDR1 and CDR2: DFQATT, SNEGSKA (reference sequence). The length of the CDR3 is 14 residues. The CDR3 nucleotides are TGCAATGCGGTACTTGGGGGTAGCAATCAGCCCCAGCATTTT. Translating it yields CNAVLGGSNQPQHF.

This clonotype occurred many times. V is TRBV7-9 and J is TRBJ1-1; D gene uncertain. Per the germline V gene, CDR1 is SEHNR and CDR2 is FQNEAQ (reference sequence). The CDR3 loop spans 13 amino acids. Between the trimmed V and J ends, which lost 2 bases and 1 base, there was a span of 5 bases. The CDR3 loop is CASSLPENTEAFF. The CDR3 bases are TGTGCCAGCAGCTTACCTGAGAACACTGAAGCTTTCTTT.

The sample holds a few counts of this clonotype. The CDR3 DNA reads as TGCGCCAGCAGCTTGAAGGGAAGGAATACCGGGGAGCTGTTTTTT. Translation: CASSLKGRNTGELFF. The chain has TRBV5-1 and TRBJ2-2; no reliable D call. Trimming left V 1 base short and J 5 bases short, with 12 bases between. CDR1 and CDR2 from the germline V gene are SGHRS and YFSETQ. The CDR3 is 15 residues long.

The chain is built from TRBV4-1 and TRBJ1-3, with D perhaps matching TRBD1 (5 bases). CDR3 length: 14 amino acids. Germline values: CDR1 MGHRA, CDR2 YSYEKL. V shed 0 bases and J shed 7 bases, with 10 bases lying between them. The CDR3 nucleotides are TGCGCCAGCAGCCAAGACAGGGTGGAGAACACCATATATTTT. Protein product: CASSQDRVENTIYF.

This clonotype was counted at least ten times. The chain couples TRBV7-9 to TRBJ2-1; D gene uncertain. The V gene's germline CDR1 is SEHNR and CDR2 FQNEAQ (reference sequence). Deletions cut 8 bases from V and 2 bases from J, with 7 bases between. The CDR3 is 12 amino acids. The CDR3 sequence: CASGDAYNEQFF. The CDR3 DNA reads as TGTGCCAGCGGAGATGCCTACAATGAGCAGTTCTTC.

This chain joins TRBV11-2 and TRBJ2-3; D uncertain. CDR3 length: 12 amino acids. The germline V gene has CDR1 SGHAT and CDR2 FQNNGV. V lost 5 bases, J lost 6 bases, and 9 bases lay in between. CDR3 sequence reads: CASSLVEDTQYF. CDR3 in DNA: TGTGCCAGCAGCCTGGTGGAGGATACGCAGTATTTT.

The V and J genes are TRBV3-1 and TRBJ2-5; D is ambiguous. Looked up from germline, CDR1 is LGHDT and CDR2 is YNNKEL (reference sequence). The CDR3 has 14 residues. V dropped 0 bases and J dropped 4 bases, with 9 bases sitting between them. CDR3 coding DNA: TGTGCCAGCAGCCAAGACCACATGGGAGAGACCCAGTACTTC. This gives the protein CASSQDHMGETQYF.

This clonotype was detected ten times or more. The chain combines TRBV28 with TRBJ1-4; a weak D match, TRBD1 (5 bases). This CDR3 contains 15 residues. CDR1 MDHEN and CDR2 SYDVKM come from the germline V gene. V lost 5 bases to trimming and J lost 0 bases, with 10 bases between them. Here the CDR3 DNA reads TGTGCCAGCAGTCCCCTAGGGGCAACTAATGAAAAACTGTTTTTT. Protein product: CASSPLGATNEKLFF.

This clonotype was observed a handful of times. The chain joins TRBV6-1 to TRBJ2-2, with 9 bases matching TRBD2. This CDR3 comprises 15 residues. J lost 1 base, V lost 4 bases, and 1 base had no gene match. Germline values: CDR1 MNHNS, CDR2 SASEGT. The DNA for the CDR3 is TGTGCCAGCAGTGGACTAGCGGAGAACACCGGGGAGCTGTTTTTT. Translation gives CASSGLAENTGELFF.

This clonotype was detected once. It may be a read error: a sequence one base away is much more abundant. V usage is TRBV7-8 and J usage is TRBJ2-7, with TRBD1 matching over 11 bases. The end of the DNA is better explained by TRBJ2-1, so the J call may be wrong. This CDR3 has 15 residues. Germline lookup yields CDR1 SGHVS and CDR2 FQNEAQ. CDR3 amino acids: CASSFFRTGGYEQFF. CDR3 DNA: TGTGCCAGCAGCTTCTTCCGGACAGGGGGCTACGAGCAGTTCTTC.

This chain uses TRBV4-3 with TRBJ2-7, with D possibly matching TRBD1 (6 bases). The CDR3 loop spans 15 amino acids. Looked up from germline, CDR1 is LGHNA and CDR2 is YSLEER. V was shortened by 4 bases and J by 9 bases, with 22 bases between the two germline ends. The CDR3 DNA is TGCGCCAGCAGCCCAGACCGGGACACCGTCCCCCCGCAGTACTTC. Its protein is CASSPDRDTVPPQYF.

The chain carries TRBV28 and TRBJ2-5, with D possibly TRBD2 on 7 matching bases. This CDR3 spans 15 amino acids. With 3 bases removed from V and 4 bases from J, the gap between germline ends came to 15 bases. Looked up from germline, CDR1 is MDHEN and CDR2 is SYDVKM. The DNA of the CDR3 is TGTGCCAGCAGTTTGGGGGGGCGCGTTCGAGAGACCCAGTACTTC. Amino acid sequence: CASSLGGRVRETQYF.

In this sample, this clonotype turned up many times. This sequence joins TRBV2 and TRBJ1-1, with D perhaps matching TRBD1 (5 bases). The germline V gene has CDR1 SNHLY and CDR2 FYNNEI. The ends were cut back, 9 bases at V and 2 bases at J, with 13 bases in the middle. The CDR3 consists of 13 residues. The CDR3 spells CARRGGTNTEAFF. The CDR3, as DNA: TGTGCCAGACGGGGGGGGACTAACACTGAAGCTTTCTTT.

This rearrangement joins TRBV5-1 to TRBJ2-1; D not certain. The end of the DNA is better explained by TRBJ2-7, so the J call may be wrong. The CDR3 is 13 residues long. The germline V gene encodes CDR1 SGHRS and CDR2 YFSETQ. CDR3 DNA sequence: TGCGCCAGCAGCTTGGGGGGTGACAATGAGCAGTACTTC. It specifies CASSLGGDNEQYF.

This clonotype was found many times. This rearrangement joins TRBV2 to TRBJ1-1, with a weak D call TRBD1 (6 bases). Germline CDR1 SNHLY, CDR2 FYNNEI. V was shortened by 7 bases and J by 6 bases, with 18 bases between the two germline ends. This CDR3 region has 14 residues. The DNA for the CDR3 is TGTGCCAGCACTCTGGTAGGGACAAATGCTGAAGCTTTCTTT. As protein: CASTLVGTNAEAFF.

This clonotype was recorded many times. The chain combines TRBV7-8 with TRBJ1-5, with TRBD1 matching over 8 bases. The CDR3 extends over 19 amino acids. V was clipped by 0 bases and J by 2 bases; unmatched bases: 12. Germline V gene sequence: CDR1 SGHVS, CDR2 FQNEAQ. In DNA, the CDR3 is TGTGCCAGCAGCTTAGCGCGAATACGGGACAGGTCAGGCAATCAGCCCCAGCATTTT. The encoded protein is CASSLARIRDRSGNQPQHF.

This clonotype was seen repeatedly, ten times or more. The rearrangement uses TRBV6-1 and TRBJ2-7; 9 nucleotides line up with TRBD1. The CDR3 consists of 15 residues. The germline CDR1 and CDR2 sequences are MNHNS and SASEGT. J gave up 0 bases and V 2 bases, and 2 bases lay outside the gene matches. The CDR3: CASSELDRGSYEQYF. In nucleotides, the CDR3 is TGTGCCAGCAGTGAATTGGACAGGGGCTCCTACGAGCAGTACTTC.

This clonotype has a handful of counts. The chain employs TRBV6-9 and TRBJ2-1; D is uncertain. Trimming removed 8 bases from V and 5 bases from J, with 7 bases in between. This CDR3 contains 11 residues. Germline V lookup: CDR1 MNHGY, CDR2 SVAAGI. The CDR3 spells CASRYNNEQFF. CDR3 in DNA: TGTGCCAGCCGCTATAACAATGAGCAGTTCTTC.

CDR3 sequence reads: CASSQGVRDRFENIQYF. In DNA form, the CDR3 reads TGCGCCAGCAGCCAAGGAGTACGGGACAGGTTCGAAAACATTCAGTACTTC. V and J are TRBV4-1 and TRBJ2-4; 8 bases line up with TRBD1. Germline assignment: CDR1 MGHRA and CDR2 YSYEKL. The trim removed 1 base at V and 5 bases at J, leaving 10 bases unmatched. This CDR3 comprises 17 residues.

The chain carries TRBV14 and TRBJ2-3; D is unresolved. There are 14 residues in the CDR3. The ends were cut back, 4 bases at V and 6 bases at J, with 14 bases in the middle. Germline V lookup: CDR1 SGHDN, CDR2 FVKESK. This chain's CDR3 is CASSRKRLADTQYF. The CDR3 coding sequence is TGTGCCAGCAGCCGCAAGAGGTTGGCGGATACGCAGTATTTT.

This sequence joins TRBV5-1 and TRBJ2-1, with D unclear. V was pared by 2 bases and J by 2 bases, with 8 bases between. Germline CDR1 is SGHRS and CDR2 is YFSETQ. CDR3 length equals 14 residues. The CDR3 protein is CASSFRIPYNEQFF. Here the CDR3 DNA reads TGCGCCAGCAGCTTTAGAATCCCCTACAATGAGCAGTTCTTC.

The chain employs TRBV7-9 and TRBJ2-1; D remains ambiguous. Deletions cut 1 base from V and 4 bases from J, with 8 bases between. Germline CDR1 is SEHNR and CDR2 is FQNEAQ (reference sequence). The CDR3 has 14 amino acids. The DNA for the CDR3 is TGTGCCAGCAGCTTAGTATCCCTGTACAATGAGCAGTTCTTC. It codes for CASSLVSLYNEQFF.

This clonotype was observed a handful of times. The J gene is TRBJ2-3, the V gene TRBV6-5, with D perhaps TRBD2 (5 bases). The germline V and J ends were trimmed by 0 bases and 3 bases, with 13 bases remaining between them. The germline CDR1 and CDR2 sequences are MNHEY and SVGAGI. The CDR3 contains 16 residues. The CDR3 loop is CASSYSGHSGTDTQYF. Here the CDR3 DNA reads TGTGCCAGCAGTTACTCCGGGCACTCGGGGACAGATACGCAGTATTTT.

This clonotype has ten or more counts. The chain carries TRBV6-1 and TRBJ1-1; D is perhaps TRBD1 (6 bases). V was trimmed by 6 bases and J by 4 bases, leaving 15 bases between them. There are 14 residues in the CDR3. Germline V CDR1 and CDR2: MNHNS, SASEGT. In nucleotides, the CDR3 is TGTGCCAGCAGCCAGGACAGTCGTCTCACTGAAGCTTTCTTT. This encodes CASSQDSRLTEAFF.

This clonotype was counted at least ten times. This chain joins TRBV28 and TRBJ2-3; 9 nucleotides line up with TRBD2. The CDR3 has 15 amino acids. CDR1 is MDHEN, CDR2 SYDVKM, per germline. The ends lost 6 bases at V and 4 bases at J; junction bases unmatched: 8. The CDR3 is CASRFGGRAADTQYF. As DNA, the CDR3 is TGTGCCAGCAGATTTGGCGGGAGGGCCGCAGATACGCAGTATTTT.